The 26 T cell receptor beta chains reported below all come from one sample, sequenced in a study of neurological immune-mediated disorders. TCRdb fed the 5' RACE reads into MiXCR, producing one record per CDR3 protein. The data hold about 44,000 distinct CDR3 sequences, with just under 6.5% observed a single time. The specimen was CD4+ T cells from blood. The origin of the receptors is a woman aged 40 to 49 in good health.

This clonotype was picked up a small number of times. V and J are TRBV19 and TRBJ2-3; D might be TRBD1 or TRBD2, each matching 6 bases. CDR1 LNHDA and CDR2 SQIVND come from the germline V gene (reference sequence). Trimming removed 5 bases from V and 0 bases from J, with 12 bases in between. The CDR3 contains 15 residues. The CDR3 region has the DNA TGTGCCAGTAGTCCAAGGGGGACTAGCACAGATACGCAGTATTTT. It encodes CASSPRGTSTDTQYF.

This chain connects TRBV19 to TRBJ1-2, with D unresolved. Trimming pared 3 bases from V and 5 bases from J, leaving 13 bases between. This CDR3 comprises 14 residues. The germline V gene has CDR1 LNHDA and CDR2 SQIVND (reference sequence). CDR3 sequence: CASSIRAGEYGYTF. CDR3 nucleotide sequence: TGTGCCAGTAGTATTCGGGCAGGAGAGTATGGCTACACCTTC.

Ten or more counts support this clonotype. The chain links TRBV7-9 to TRBJ1-2; D might be TRBD1 (5 bases). Germline V gene sequence: CDR1 SEHNR, CDR2 FQNEAQ (reference sequence). Deletions cut 4 bases from V and 8 bases from J, with 17 bases between. The CDR3 contains 14 residues. CDR3 loop: CASSSGVELKGYTF. Written as DNA, the CDR3 is TGTGCCAGCAGCTCGGGGGTTGAGTTGAAAGGCTACACCTTC.

Ten or more counts support this clonotype. This sequence may be a read error, since a much larger clone differs from it by one base. As DNA, the CDR3 is TGTGCCAGCAGCGCAGGGTCTGGGACCAACGTCCTGACTTTC. Protein sequence: CASSAGSGTNVLTF. The rearrangement links TRBV7-2 to TRBJ2-6; maybe TRBD1 (5 bases). CDR1 and CDR2 from the germline V gene are SGHTA and FQGNSA. The CDR3 length is 14 residues.

This clonotype has ten or more counts. This chain uses TRBV28 with TRBJ2-4, with D perhaps TRBD1 (6 bases). The CDR3 extends over 20 amino acids. Germline assignment: CDR1 MDHEN and CDR2 SYDVKM. Between the trimmed V and J ends, which lost 5 bases and 1 base, there was a span of 27 bases. DNA for the CDR3: TGTGCCAGCAGTCCCGCCCCCAAGGGACACTCAGGGATGGCCAAAAACATTCAGTACTTC. Amino acid sequence: CASSPAPKGHSGMAKNIQYF.

This clonotype was seen many times. V is TRBV12-3 or TRBV12-4 and J is TRBJ1-3; D not certain. The CDR3 length is 14 residues. Trimming took 3 bases from V and 0 from J, leaving 6 bases between them. As DNA, the CDR3 is TGTGCCAGCAGTTTGGACGCCTCTGGAAACACCATATATTTT. Residues: CASSLDASGNTIYF.

This clonotype was detected many times. The CDR3 DNA sequence: TGTGCCAGCAGCTTGGGGGAGTACACAGATACGCAGTATTTT. This codes for CASSLGEYTDTQYF. The genes are TRBV11-1 and TRBJ2-3; D possibly uses TRBD1 or TRBD2 (5 bases each). V gave up 3 bases and J gave up 2 bases, with 9 bases separating them. Germline V CDR1 and CDR2: SGHAT, FQDESV (reference sequence). This CDR3 comprises 14 residues.

The table lists this clonotype with many counts. V is TRBV5-6 and J is TRBJ1-1; tentatively, D is TRBD1 (6 bases). The ends were cut back, 4 bases at V and 9 bases at J, with 13 bases in the middle. Germline values: CDR1 SGHDT, CDR2 YYEEEE. This CDR3 has 12 amino acids. Here the CDR3 reads CASSRETGQAFF. CDR3 bases: TGTGCCAGCAGCCGAGAGACAGGTCAAGCTTTCTTT.

This clonotype occurred many times. The CDR3 nucleotides read TGTGCCACCAGCAGGCAGGGCTCTATGGGGTACGAGCAGTACTTC. It yields the protein CATSRQGSMGYEQYF. The chain has TRBV15 and TRBJ2-7, with D possibly being TRBD1 (5 bases). Germline assignment: CDR1 LNHNV and CDR2 YYDKDF (reference sequence). Trimming shortened V by 3 bases and J by 4 bases, and 16 bases separated the two germline ends. CDR3 length equals 15 residues.

In its sample, this clonotype was seen many times. One end of the junction is discordant with germline, which a read error may explain. J is TRBJ2-4 and V is TRBV20-1; D is possibly TRBD1 (6 bases). The CDR3 is 15 residues long. Germline V gene sequence: CDR1 DFQATT, CDR2 SNEGSKA (reference sequence). CDR3: CSARHRAGAQNIQYF. CDR3 DNA: TGCAGTGCCCGACACAGGGCCGGAGCCCAAAACATTCAGTACTTC.

At least ten counts were recorded for this clonotype. The rearrangement joins TRBV20-1 to TRBJ2-5, with 12 bases aligning to TRBD2. The ends lost 8 bases at V and 5 bases at J; junction bases unmatched: 9. Looked up from germline, CDR1 is DFQATT and CDR2 is SNEGSKA (reference sequence). The CDR3 length is 14 residues. The DNA of the CDR3 is TGCAGTTCCACTAGCGGGAGGTTTGTGGAGACCCAGTACTTC. Its translation is CSSTSGRFVETQYF.

The sample holds many counts of this clonotype. The chain joins TRBV3-1 to TRBJ2-4; D is ambiguous. Trimming took off 4 bases at V and 0 bases at J, with 7 bases between the two ends. Germline V gives CDR1 LGHDT, CDR2 YNNKEL (reference sequence). The CDR3 loop spans 14 amino acids. The CDR3 coding sequence is TGTGCCAGCAGCCTCGATTTAGCCAAAAACATTCAGTACTTC. Its protein is CASSLDLAKNIQYF.

At least ten counts were recorded for this clonotype. The chain's CDR3 is CASSLAAGTSGRGNEQFF. CDR3 DNA: TGTGCCAGCAGCTTAGCCGCCGGGACTAGCGGGAGGGGCAATGAGCAGTTCTTC. The chain employs TRBV11-2 and TRBJ2-1; 16 positions agree with TRBD2. V lost 1 base to trimming and J lost 6 bases; unmatched junction nucleotides: 6. Germline V CDR1 and CDR2: SGHAT, FQNNGV. CDR3 size: 18 residues.

This clonotype was seen repeatedly, ten times or more. V usage is TRBV29-1 and J usage is TRBJ2-1; 7 nucleotides line up with TRBD2. V was clipped by 4 bases and J by 7 bases; unmatched bases: 7. The germline V gene has CDR1 SQVTM and CDR2 ANQGSEA. This CDR3 comprises 13 residues. In nucleotides, the CDR3 is TGCAGCGTTGTGCGCGGGAGTTGGAATGAGCAGTTCTTC. Residues: CSVVRGSWNEQFF.

This clonotype was picked up many times. CDR3 nucleotide sequence: TGTGCCAGCAGCTTGGCAATAGTCGGGGAGCTGTTTTTT. Its protein product is CASSLAIVGELFF. This chain uses TRBV11-2 with TRBJ2-2, with D unclear. V shed 3 bases and J shed 7 bases, with 9 bases lying between them. Germline CDR1 and CDR2: SGHAT and FQNNGV. The CDR3 has 13 amino acids.

This chain uses TRBV5-1 with TRBJ1-2, with 10 bases aligning to TRBD1. The CDR3 is 14 residues long. CDR1 and CDR2 from the germline V gene are SGHRS and YFSETQ. J lost 6 bases, V lost 3 bases, and 5 bases had no gene match. The CDR3 loop reads CASSWGQGNDGYTF. The CDR3 DNA reads as TGCGCCAGCAGCTGGGGACAGGGGAATGATGGCTACACCTTC.

This chain connects TRBV27 to TRBJ1-1; D gene ambiguous. CDR1 MNHEY and CDR2 SMNVEV come from the germline V gene (reference sequence). This CDR3 is 21 amino acids long. V was pared by 0 bases and J by 3 bases, with 29 bases between. CDR3 in DNA: TGTGCCAGCAGTTTATCGAGCAGTGCTAGAGATTATGGAGGGAGAGACACTGAAGCTTTCTTT. Protein sequence: CASSLSSSARDYGGRDTEAFF.

This clonotype was found many times. The chain couples TRBV5-1 to TRBJ2-7, with a tentative D call TRBD1 (6 bases). Between the trimmed V and J ends, which lost 1 base and 7 bases, there was a span of 21 bases. The CDR3 is 16 residues long. Per germline, CDR1 SGHRS and CDR2 YFSETQ. This CDR3 reads CASSLSGAMLRREQYF. The CDR3 DNA sequence: TGCGCCAGCAGCTTGTCAGGGGCTATGCTGAGGCGGGAGCAGTACTTC.

This clonotype was detected ten times or more. This chain links TRBV27 with TRBJ2-7; 10 nucleotides align to TRBD2. Germline V gene lookup returns CDR1 MNHEY and CDR2 SMNVEV (reference sequence). This CDR3 comprises 15 residues. V lost 2 bases and J lost 2; bases outside the gene matches: 3. The CDR3 protein is CASSLASGSTYEQYF. The CDR3 nucleotides are TGTGCCAGCAGTTTAGCTAGCGGGAGTACCTACGAGCAGTACTTC.

This clonotype has at least ten counts. In DNA, the CDR3 is TGTGCCAGCAGCTTAGGGGGACAGGGGGCGACGGACACCATATATTTT. Protein sequence: CASSLGGQGATDTIYF. V and J are TRBV7-2 and TRBJ1-3; 12 nucleotides agree with TRBD1. The V gene end was trimmed by 1 base and the J gene end by 8 bases; junction bases not matched to a gene: 6. CDR3 length: 16 residues. Germline V gene lookup returns CDR1 SGHTA and CDR2 FQGNSA.

This clonotype appeared many times. The chain is built from TRBV28 and TRBJ1-1, with 9 bases matching TRBD1. Germline CDR1 is MDHEN and CDR2 is SYDVKM. With 6 bases clipped from V and 6 bases from J, the junction kept 8 bases outside the gene matches. This CDR3 contains 14 residues. The CDR3 region has the DNA TGTGCCAGCAGCCCAGCGGGACAGGGCTCTGAAGCTTTCTTT. Amino acids: CASSPAGQGSEAFF. The full variable domain, completed using reference TRBV28 and TRBJ1-1, is DVKVTQSSRYLVKRTGEKVFLECVQDMDHENMFWYRQDPGLGLRLIYFSYDVKMKEKGDIPEGYSVSREKKERFSLILESASTNQTSMYLCASSPAGQGSEAFFGQGTRLTVV.

The table lists this clonotype with many counts. The chain uses TRBV25-1 and TRBJ1-2; D gene unclear. Germline V gives CDR1 MGHDK, CDR2 SYGVNS. There are 14 residues in the CDR3. V was clipped by 1 base and J by 5 bases, with 11 bases between them. The chain's CDR3 is CASSESDSGYGYTF. Here the CDR3 DNA reads TGTGCCAGCAGTGAATCAGACTCCGGTTATGGCTACACCTTC.

This clonotype was observed at least ten times. The chain recombines TRBV7-2 with TRBJ2-1; no reliable D call. The germline V gene has CDR1 SGHTA and CDR2 FQGNSA. The CDR3 runs to 12 residues. V lost 8 bases to trimming and J lost 6 bases, with 11 bases between them. The CDR3 sequence is CASAVYANEQFF. DNA for the CDR3: TGTGCCAGCGCCGTTTACGCCAATGAGCAGTTCTTC.

This clonotype was picked up many times. The CDR3 reads CASSSTTGIQAFF. Here the CDR3 DNA reads TGTGCCAGCAGTTCCACGACCGGGATTCAAGCTTTCTTT. The chain has TRBV7-2 and TRBJ1-1, with no clear D. The V gene's germline CDR1 is SGHTA and CDR2 FQGNSA. The V end lost 6 bases, the J end lost 9 bases, and 17 bases lay between the germline ends. The CDR3 spans 13 residues.

This clonotype was detected many times. The chain has TRBV5-1 and TRBJ2-5; no reliable D call. Trimming left V 2 bases short and J 5 bases short, with 16 bases between. This CDR3 is 15 amino acids long. Germline lookup yields CDR1 SGHRS and CDR2 YFSETQ. CDR3 DNA: TGCGCCAGCAGCTTCCCGGACGCGCCGACGGAGACCCAGTACTTC. Its translation is CASSFPDAPTETQYF.

This clonotype occurred many times. This rearrangement joins TRBV20-1 to TRBJ2-5; 7 nucleotides match TRBD1. Germline loops: CDR1 DFQATT, CDR2 SNEGSKA (reference sequence). J was trimmed by 3 bases and V by 0 bases; bases with no gene match: 1. This CDR3 comprises 13 residues. The CDR3 nucleotides are TGCAGTGCTAGAGATGACAGGGAAGAGACCCAGTACTTC. Amino acids: CSARDDREETQYF.